The source of this TCR beta chain is a study of early T cells in non-severe SARS-CoV-2 infection. The overall study: Investigators sequenced bulk RNA drawn from unsorted whole blood, and chains remained unpaired. General study points: Matching against VDJdb likely underestimated virus-specific expansions, favoring anti-spike CD8.

CDR1 and CDR2 from the germline V gene are SGHVS and FNYEAQ. V was trimmed by 5 bases and J by 6 bases, leaving 20 bases between them. The CDR3 has 16 residues. This clonotype occurred a few times. No antigen is known for it. The TCR library protocol attached unique molecular identifiers to the individual cDNA molecules. One entry per CDR3 protein, called by TCRdb with MiXCR from the 5' RACE reads. The sample lists roughly 40,000 distinct CDR3 sequences; about 6% were seen once. This rearrangement joins TRBV7-6 to TRBJ2-1; D gene uncertain. The sequenced sample was whole blood. The clonotype originates from an adult who was a healthcare worker with PCR-confirmed SARS-CoV-2 infection or an uninfected control (not recorded which). CDR3 sequence: CASSPPLVRSGNEQFF. DNA for the CDR3: TGTGCCAGCAGCCCCCCTTTGGTCAGGTCGGGCAATGAGCAGTTCTTC.